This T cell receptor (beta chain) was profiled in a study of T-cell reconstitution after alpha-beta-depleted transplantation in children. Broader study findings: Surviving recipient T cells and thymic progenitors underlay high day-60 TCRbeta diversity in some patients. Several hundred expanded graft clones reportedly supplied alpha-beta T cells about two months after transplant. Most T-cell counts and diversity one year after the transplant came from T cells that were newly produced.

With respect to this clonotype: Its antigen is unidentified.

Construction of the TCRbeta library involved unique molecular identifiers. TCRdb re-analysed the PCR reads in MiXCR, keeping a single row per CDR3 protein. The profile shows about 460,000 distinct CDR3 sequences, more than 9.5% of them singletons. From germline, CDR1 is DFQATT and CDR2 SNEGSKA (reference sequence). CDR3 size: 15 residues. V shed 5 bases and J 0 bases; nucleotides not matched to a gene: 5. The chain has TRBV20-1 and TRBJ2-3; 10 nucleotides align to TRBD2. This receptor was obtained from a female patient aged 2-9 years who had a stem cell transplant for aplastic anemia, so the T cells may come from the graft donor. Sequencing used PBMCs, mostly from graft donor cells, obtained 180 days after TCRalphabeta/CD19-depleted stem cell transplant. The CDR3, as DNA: TGCAGTGCTCGTTCGACTAGCGGGAGCACAGATACGCAGTATTTT. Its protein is CSARSTSGSTDTQYF.